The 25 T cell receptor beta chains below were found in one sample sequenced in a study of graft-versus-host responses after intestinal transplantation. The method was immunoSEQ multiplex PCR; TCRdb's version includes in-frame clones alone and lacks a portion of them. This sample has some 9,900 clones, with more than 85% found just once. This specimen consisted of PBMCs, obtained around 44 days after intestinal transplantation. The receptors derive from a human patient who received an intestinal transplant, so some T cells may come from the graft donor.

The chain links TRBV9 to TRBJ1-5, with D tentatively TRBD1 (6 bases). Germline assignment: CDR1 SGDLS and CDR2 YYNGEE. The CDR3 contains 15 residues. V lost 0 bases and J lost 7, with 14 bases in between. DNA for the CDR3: TGTGCCAGCAGCGTAGGGTACGGGGGCGGACAGCCCCAGCATTTT. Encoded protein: CASSVGYGGGQPQHF.

The CDR3 loop reads CASDGNTEAFF. The DNA for the CDR3 is TGTGCCAGCGACGGAAACACTGAAGCTTTCTTT. The chain couples TRBV2 to TRBJ1-1; D gene unclear. The CDR3 is made up of 11 amino acids. V lost 8 bases, J lost 2 bases, and 6 bases lay in between. Germline V gene lookup returns CDR1 SNHLY and CDR2 FYNNEI. Filled out from reference TRBV2 and TRBJ1-1, the complete variable domain reads EPEVTQTPSHQVTQMGQEVILRCVPISNHLYFYWYRQILGQKVEFLVSFYNNEISEKSEIFDDQFSVERPDGSNFTLKIRSTKLEDSAMYFCASDGNTEAFFGQGTRLTVV.

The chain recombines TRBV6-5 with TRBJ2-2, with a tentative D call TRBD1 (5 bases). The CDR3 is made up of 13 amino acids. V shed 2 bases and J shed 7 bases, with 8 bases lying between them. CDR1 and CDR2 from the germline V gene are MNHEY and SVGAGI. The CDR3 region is CASSYGASGELFF. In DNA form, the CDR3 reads TGTGCCAGCAGTTACGGGGCGAGCGGGGAGCTGTTTTTT.

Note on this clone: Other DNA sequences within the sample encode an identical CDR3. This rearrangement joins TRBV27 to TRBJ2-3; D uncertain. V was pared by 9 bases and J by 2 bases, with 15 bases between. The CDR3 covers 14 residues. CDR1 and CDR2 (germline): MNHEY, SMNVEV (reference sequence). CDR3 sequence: CASKTGSHTDTQYF. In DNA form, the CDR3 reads TGTGCCAGTAAGACGGGTTCACACACAGATACGCAGTATTTT.

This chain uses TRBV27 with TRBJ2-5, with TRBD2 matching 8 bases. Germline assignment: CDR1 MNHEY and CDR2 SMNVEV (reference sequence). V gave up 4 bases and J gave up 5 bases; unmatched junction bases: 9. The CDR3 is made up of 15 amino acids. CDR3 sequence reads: CASSSIGGAGETQYF. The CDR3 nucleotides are TGTGCCAGCAGTTCCATCGGGGGGGCCGGGGAGACCCAGTACTTC.

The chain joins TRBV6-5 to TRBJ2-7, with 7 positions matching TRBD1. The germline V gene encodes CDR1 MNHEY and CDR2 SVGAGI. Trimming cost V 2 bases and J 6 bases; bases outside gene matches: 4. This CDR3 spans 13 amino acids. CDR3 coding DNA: TGTGCCAGCAGTTACCCGAACAGGGGCGAGCAGTACTTC. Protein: CASSYPNRGEQYF.

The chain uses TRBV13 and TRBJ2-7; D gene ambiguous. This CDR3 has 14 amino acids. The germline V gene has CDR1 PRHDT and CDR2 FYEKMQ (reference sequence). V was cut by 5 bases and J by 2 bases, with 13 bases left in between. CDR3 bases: TGTGCCAGCAGCCCCCGTGACCCACCCTACGAGCAGTACTTC. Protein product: CASSPRDPPYEQYF. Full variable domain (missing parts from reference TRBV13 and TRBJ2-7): AAGVIQSPRHLIKEKRETATLKCYPIPRHDTVYWYQQGPGQDPQFLISFYEKMQSDKGSIPDRFSAQQFSDYHSELNMSSLELGDSALYFCASSPRDPPYEQYFGPGTRLTVT.

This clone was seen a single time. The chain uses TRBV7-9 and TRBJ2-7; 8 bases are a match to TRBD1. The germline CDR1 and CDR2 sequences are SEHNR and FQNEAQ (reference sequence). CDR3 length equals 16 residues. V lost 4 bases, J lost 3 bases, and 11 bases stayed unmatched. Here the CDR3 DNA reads TGTGCCAGCAGCTCCCGAGGCCGGGGACAGGACTACGAGCAGTACTTC. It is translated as CASSSRGRGQDYEQYF. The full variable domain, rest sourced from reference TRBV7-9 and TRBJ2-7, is DTGVSQNPRHKITKRGQNVTFRCDPISEHNRLYWYRQTLGQGPEFLTYFQNEAQLEKSRLLSDRFSAERPKGSFSTLEIQRTEQGDSAMYLCASSSRGRGQDYEQYFGPGTRLTVT.

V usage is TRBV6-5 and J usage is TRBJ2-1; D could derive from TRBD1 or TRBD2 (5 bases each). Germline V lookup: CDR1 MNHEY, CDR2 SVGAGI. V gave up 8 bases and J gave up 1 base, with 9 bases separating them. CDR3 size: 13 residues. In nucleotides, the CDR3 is TGTGCCAGCGGGACGGGGTCCTACAATGAGCAGTTCTTC. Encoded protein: CASGTGSYNEQFF.

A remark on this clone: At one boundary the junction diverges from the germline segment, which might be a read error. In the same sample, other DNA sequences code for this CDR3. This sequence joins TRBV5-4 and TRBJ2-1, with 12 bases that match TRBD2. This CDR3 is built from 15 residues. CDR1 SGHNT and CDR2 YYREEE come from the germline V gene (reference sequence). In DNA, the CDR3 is TGTGCCAGCAGCGCCACTAGCGGGAGGAGGAATGAGCAATTCTTC. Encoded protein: CASSATSGRRNEQFF.

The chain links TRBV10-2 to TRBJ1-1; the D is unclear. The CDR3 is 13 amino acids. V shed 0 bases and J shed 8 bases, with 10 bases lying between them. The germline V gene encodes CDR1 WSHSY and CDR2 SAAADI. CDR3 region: CASSESSYWEAFF. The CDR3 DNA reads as TGCGCCAGCAGTGAGTCGTCTTATTGGGAAGCTTTCTTT.

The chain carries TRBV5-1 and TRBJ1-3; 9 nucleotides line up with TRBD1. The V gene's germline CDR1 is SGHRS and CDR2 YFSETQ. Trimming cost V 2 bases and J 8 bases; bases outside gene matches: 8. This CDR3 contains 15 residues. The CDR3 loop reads CASSFTGQGSHTIYF. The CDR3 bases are TGCGCCAGCAGCTTCACCGGACAGGGGAGTCACACCATATATTTT.

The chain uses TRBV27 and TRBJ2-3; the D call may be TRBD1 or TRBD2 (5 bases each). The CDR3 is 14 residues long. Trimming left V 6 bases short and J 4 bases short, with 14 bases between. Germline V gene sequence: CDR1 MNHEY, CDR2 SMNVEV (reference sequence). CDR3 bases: TGTGCCAGCAGCCGGGCTCTGGGGGCAGATACGCAGTATTTT. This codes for CASSRALGADTQYF.

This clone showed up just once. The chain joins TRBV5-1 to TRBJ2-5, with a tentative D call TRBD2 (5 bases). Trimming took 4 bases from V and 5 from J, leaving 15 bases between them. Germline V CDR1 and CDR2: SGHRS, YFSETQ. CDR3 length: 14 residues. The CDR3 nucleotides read TGCGCCAGCAGCCGGGGTCTAGATCTCGAGACCCAGTACTTC. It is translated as CASSRGLDLETQYF.

The CDR3 loop reads CASSVGGLGGQETQYF. The CDR3 DNA sequence: TGTGCCAGCAGCGTGGGGGGACTTGGTGGGCAAGAGACCCAGTACTTC. The V call is TRBV9, the J call TRBJ2-5; weak D call: TRBD2 (6 bases). Trimming stripped 2 bases from V and 2 bases from J, with 16 bases between. Germline lookup yields CDR1 SGDLS and CDR2 YYNGEE. The CDR3 contains 16 residues.

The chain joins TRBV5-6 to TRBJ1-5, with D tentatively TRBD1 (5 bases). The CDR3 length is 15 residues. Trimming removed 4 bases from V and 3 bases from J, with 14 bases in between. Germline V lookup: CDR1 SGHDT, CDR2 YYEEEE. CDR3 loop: CASSRGRTFNQPQHF. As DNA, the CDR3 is TGTGCCAGCAGCCGGGGACGGACGTTCAATCAGCCCCAGCATTTT. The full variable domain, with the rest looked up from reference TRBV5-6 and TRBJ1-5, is DAGVTQSPTHLIKTRGQQVTLRCSPKSGHDTVSWYQQALGQGPQFIFQYYEEEERQRGNFPDRFSGHQFPNYSSELNVNALLLGDSALYLCASSRGRTFNQPQHFGDGTRLSIL.

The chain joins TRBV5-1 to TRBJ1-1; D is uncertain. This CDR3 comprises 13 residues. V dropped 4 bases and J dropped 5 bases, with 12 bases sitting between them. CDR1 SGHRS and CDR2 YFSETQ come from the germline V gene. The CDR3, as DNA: TGCGCCAGCAGCCAAGGAGGGCGGACTGAAGCTTTCTTT. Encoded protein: CASSQGGRTEAFF.

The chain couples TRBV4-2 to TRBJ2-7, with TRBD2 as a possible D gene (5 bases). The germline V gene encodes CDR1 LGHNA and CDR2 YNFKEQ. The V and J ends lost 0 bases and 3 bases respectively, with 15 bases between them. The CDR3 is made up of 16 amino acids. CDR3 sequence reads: CASSQEWVGGYYEQYF. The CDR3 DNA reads TGTGCCAGCAGCCAAGAATGGGTTGGCGGGTACTACGAGCAGTACTTC.

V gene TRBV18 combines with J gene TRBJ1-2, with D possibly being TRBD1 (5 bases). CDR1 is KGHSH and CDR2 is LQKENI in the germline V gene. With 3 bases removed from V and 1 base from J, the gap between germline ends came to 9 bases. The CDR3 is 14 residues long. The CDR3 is CASSPQGFNYGYTF. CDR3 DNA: TGTGCCAGCTCACCCCAGGGCTTTAACTATGGCTACACCTTC.

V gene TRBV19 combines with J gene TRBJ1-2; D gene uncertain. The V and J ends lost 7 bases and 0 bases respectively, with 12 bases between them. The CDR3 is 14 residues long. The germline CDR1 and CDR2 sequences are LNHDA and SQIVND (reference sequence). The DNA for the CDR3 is TGTGCCAGTAAAAAAGAGGGTACTAACTATGGCTACACCTTC. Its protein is CASKKEGTNYGYTF. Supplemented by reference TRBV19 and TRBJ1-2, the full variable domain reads DGGITQSPKYLFRKEGQNVTLSCEQNLNHDAMYWYRQDPGQGLRLIYYSQIVNDFQKGDIAEGYSVSREKKESFPLTVTSAQKNPTAFYLCASKKEGTNYGYTFGSGTRLTVV.

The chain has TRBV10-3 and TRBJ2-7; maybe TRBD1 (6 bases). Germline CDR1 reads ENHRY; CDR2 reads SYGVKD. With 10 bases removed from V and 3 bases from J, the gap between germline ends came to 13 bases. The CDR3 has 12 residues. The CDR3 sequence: CATLQGVYEQYF. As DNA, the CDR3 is TGTGCCACCTTACAGGGCGTCTACGAGCAGTACTTC.

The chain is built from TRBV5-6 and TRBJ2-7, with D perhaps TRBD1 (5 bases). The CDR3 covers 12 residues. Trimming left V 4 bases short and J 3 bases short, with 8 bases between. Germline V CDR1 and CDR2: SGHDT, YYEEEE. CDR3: CASSPGHYEQYF. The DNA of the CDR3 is TGTGCCAGCAGCCCCGGACACTACGAGCAGTACTTC.

CDR3 sequence reads: CASSFGSNEQFF. As DNA, the CDR3 is TGTGCCAGCAGCTTTGGGAGCAATGAGCAGTTCTTC. The genes are TRBV7-9 and TRBJ2-1; maybe TRBD2 (5 bases). Germline V lookup: CDR1 SEHNR, CDR2 FQNEAQ (reference sequence). V lost 3 bases and J 6 bases, leaving 6 bases between the germline ends. CDR3 length equals 12 residues.

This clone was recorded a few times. The CDR3 loop is CAITPVPRLVMNTEAFF. The CDR3 coding sequence is TGTGCCATCACGCCAGTCCCCCGATTGGTCATGAACACTGAAGCTTTCTTT. This chain connects TRBV10-3 to TRBJ1-1; no reliable D call. V shed 7 bases and J shed 0 bases, with 21 bases lying between them. Germline CDR1 and CDR2: ENHRY and SYGVKD. This CDR3 has 17 amino acids.

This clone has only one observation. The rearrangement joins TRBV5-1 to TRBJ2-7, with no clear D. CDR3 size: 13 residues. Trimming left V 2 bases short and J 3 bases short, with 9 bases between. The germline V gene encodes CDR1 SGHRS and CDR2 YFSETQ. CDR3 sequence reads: CASSLAQLYEQYF. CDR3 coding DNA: TGCGCCAGCAGCTTAGCCCAACTCTACGAGCAGTACTTC.